This T cell receptor (beta chain) emerged from a study of cytomegalovirus exposure and HLA in healthy donors. For the study at large: Of the donors genotyped, several hundred in all, 81% fell in the Caucasian-associated ancestry cluster.

Whole-study findings and limits: In a later analysis, at a false discovery rate of 0.05, 16,951 TCR beta sequences were associated with HLA alleles.

The PCR used 60 Vbeta and 13 Jbeta primers. TCRdb's copy holds only in-frame clones and misses some; the assay was immunoSEQ multiplex PCR. The sample carries 90,000 to 110,000 clones, 65% to 80% recorded once. As regards this clone: The target antigen is unknown.

The sample comprised PBMCs. The source is a male donor in good health and CMV-seronegative.

CDR3 coding DNA: TGTGCCAGCAGCGTAGGGGCGGGTGCTTCCTACGAGCAGTACTTC. Translated, it gives CASSVGAGASYEQYF. The V and J genes are TRBV9 and TRBJ2-5, with D tentatively TRBD2 (5 bases). The DNA end favors TRBJ2-7, so the J call may be wrong. The CDR3 is 15 residues long. The germline gives CDR1 SGDLS, CDR2 YYNGEE.